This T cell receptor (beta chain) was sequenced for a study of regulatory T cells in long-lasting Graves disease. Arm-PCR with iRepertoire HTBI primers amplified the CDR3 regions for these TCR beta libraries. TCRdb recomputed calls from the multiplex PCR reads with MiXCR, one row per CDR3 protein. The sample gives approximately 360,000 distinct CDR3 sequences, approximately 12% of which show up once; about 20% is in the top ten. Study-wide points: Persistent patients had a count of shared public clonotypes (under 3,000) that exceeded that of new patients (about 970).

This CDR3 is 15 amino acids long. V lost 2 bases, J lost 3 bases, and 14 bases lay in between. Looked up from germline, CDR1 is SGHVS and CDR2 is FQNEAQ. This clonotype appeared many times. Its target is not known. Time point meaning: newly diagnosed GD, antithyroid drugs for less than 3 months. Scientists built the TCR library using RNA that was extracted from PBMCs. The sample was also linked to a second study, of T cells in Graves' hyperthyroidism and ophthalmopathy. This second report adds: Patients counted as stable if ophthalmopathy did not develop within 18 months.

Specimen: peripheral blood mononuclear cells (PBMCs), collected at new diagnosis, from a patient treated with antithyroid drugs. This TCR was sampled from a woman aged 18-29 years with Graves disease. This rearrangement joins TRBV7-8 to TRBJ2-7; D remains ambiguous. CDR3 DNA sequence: TGTGCCAGCAGCTTATTTGAGGCGGTAGACTACGAGCAGTACTTC. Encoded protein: CASSLFEAVDYEQYF.